One sample yielded the 21 T cell receptor beta chains listed below, sequenced in a study of cytomegalovirus exposure and HLA in healthy donors. Primers included in the PCR were 60 Vbeta and 13 Jbeta primers. Clones were read by immunoSEQ multiplex PCR, and TCRdb kept only the in-frame ones, dropping some. The data contain under 200,000 clones, around 75% of them seen just once; the ten biggest clones take up approximately 0.36%. Specimen: PBMCs. The receptors stem from a male donor in good health and CMV-seropositive.

This clone was seen just once. This CDR3 is CASSYRDPGNGYTF. The CDR3 coding sequence is TGTGCCAGCAGTTACCGTGACCCAGGGAATGGCTACACCTTC. This chain links TRBV6-5 with TRBJ1-2; tentative D call: TRBD1 (5 bases). V shed 2 bases and J shed 6 bases, with 13 bases lying between them. The CDR3 sequence is 14 residues long. Germline V gene lookup returns CDR1 MNHEY and CDR2 SVGAGI.

The gene calls are TRBV27 and TRBJ1-6; D is possibly TRBD1 (5 bases). V lost 3 bases, J lost 4 bases, and 13 bases lay in between. Germline-derived CDR1 and CDR2 are MNHEY and SMNVEV (reference sequence). This CDR3 has 16 amino acids. CDR3 amino acids: CASSFRDSKYNSPLHF. The CDR3 DNA is TGTGCCAGCAGTTTCCGGGACTCTAAATATAATTCACCCCTCCACTTT.

The rearrangement joins TRBV5-1 to TRBJ1-2; D gene unclear. Trimming cost V 7 bases and J 2 bases, with 15 bases left between them. CDR1 and CDR2 from the germline V gene are SGHRS and YFSETQ. This CDR3 has 14 residues. This chain's CDR3 is CASATSVQNYGYTF. CDR3 coding DNA: TGCGCCAGCGCCACGAGCGTCCAAAACTATGGCTACACCTTC. Full variable domain (rest looked up from reference TRBV5-1 and TRBJ1-2): KAGVTQTPRYLIKTRGQQVTLSCSPISGHRSVSWYQQTPGQGLQFLFEYFSETQRNKGNFPGRFSGRQFSNSRSEMNVSTLELGDSALYLCASATSVQNYGYTFGSGTRLTVV.

The J gene is TRBJ2-1, the V gene TRBV25-1; a weak D match, TRBD2 (5 bases). The V and J ends lost 6 bases and 4 bases respectively, with 10 bases between them. The germline V gene encodes CDR1 MGHDK and CDR2 SYGVNS. The CDR3 is made up of 13 amino acids. CDR3 in amino acids: CASRSTGYNEQFF. CDR3 in DNA: TGTGCCAGCAGGAGTACGGGGTACAATGAGCAGTTCTTC.

The chain employs TRBV11-2 and TRBJ1-2; the match to TRBD1 covers 7 bases. Germline CDR1 and CDR2: SGHAT and FQNNGV. The CDR3 contains 13 residues. Losses at the gene ends were 5 bases for V and 8 bases for J; bases not matched to a gene: 8. The CDR3 spells CASSRQGFGGYTF. CDR3 bases: TGTGCCAGCAGCAGACAGGGATTTGGAGGCTACACCTTC.

The rearrangement links TRBV11-2 to TRBJ2-7; maybe TRBD1 (6 bases). Germline V gene lookup returns CDR1 SGHAT and CDR2 FQNNGV. The CDR3 is 16 amino acids. V was cut by 1 base and J by 4 bases, with 17 bases left in between. CDR3 nucleotide sequence: TGTGCCAGCAGCTTAGGGGGGTGGGACACCAAGTACGAGCAGTACTTC. Protein: CASSLGGWDTKYEQYF.

The J gene is TRBJ2-7, the V gene TRBV6-5; a weak D match, TRBD1 (6 bases). V was clipped by 5 bases and J by 5 bases, with 16 bases between them. The CDR3 is made up of 14 amino acids. CDR1 is MNHEY, CDR2 SVGAGI, per germline. In DNA, the CDR3 is TGTGCCAGCAGTCCAGCTCTCGACAGGCACGAGCAGTACTTC. It yields the protein CASSPALDRHEQYF.

This clone came up a few times. This chain links TRBV7-8 with TRBJ1-2; 7 bases match TRBD1. The CDR3 length is 21 residues. CDR1 SGHVS and CDR2 FQNEAQ come from the germline V gene. After removal of 5 bases from V and 0 bases from J, the junction contained 24 bases not matched to a gene. CDR3 loop: CASSPLRVVTGTQNSNYGYTF. The CDR3 nucleotides read TGTGCCAGCAGCCCCCTTAGGGTCGTGACAGGGACCCAGAATTCTAACTATGGCTACACCTTC. The full variable domain, in which reference TRBV7-8 and TRBJ1-2 provide the parts outside the CDR3, is GAGVSQSPRYKVAKRGQDVALRCDPISGHVSLFWYQQALGQGPEFLTYFQNEAQLDKSGLPSDRFFAERPEGSVSTLKIQRTQQEDSAVYLCASSPLRVVTGTQNSNYGYTFGSGTRLTVV.

This chain connects TRBV18 to TRBJ1-5; no clear D. The CDR3 loop spans 12 amino acids. The germline V and J ends were trimmed by 4 bases and 7 bases, with 8 bases remaining between them. The germline V gene has CDR1 KGHSH and CDR2 LQKENI. CDR3: CASSLDKQPQHF. DNA for the CDR3: TGTGCCAGCTCACTCGACAAACAGCCCCAGCATTTT.

In nucleotides, the CDR3 is TGTGCCAGTAGTACGGGGACAGGGGGAATCACAGATACGCAGTATTTT. This codes for CASSTGTGGITDTQYF. The J gene is TRBJ2-3, the V gene TRBV19; TRBD1 matches at 11 bases. In germline, CDR1 is LNHDA, CDR2 SQIVND (reference sequence). The CDR3 length is 16 residues. V was clipped by 4 bases and J by 2 bases; unmatched bases: 5. Variable domain in full (rest from reference TRBV19 and TRBJ2-3): DGGITQSPKYLFRKEGQNVTLSCEQNLNHDAMYWYRQDPGQGLRLIYYSQIVNDFQKGDIAEGYSVSREKKESFPLTVTSAQKNPTAFYLCASSTGTGGITDTQYFGPGTRLTVL.

The gene calls are TRBV10-3 and TRBJ2-2; 12 bases agree with TRBD2. Germline V lookup: CDR1 ENHRY, CDR2 SYGVKD. J was trimmed by 3 bases and V by 10 bases; bases with no gene match: 6. CDR3 length equals 15 residues. CDR3 loop: CATWTSGTYTGELFF. Written as DNA, the CDR3 is TGTGCCACCTGGACTAGCGGGACCTACACCGGGGAGCTGTTTTTT.

The chain employs TRBV9 and TRBJ2-7, with 7 nucleotides matching TRBD1. The CDR3 is 14 amino acids. CDR1 and CDR2 from the germline V gene are SGDLS and YYNGEE. Trimming cost V 3 bases and J 0 bases; bases outside gene matches: 3. Written as DNA, the CDR3 is TGTGCCAGCAGCGACCGGGACAGCTCCTACGAGCAGTACTTC. Translating it yields CASSDRDSSYEQYF. The full variable domain, rest sourced from reference TRBV9 and TRBJ2-7, is DSGVTQTPKHLITATGQRVTLRCSPRSGDLSVYWYQQSLDQGLQFLIQYYNGEERAKGNILERFSAQQFPDLHSELNLSSLELGDSALYFCASSDRDSSYEQYFGPGTRLTVT.

J is TRBJ2-2 and V is TRBV15, with a possible D match to TRBD2 (5 bases). With 6 bases removed from V and 2 bases from J, the gap between germline ends came to 16 bases. The CDR3 runs 16 residues. Germline V gene data show CDR1 as LNHNV and CDR2 as YYDKDF (reference sequence). Here the CDR3 reads CATREGALRNTGELFF. CDR3 in DNA: TGTGCCACCAGAGAGGGCGCTCTACGAAACACCGGGGAGCTGTTTTTT.

V is TRBV2 and J is TRBJ1-5; TRBD1 aligns across 9 bases. The CDR3 sequence is 14 residues long. J was trimmed by 11 bases and V by 8 bases; bases with no gene match: 13. Germline V gene lookup returns CDR1 SNHLY and CDR2 FYNNEI. This CDR3 is CASGGQGQGRTQHF. The CDR3 region has the DNA TGTGCCAGCGGGGGACAGGGTCAGGGAAGGACCCAGCATTTT.

The genes are TRBV19 and TRBJ2-7; D perhaps matches TRBD1 (6 bases). CDR3 length: 14 residues. Germline V gives CDR1 LNHDA, CDR2 SQIVND (reference sequence). Trimming took off 7 bases at V and 0 bases at J, with 13 bases between the two ends. The CDR3: CASKDRLSSYEQYF. Written as DNA, the CDR3 is TGTGCCAGTAAAGACAGGCTGAGCTCCTACGAGCAGTACTTC. The complete variable domain, with remaining parts taken from reference TRBV19 and TRBJ2-7, reads DGGITQSPKYLFRKEGQNVTLSCEQNLNHDAMYWYRQDPGQGLRLIYYSQIVNDFQKGDIAEGYSVSREKKESFPLTVTSAQKNPTAFYLCASKDRLSSYEQYFGPGTRLTVT.

The DNA of the CDR3 is TGTGCCAGCAGTTCCCCATTCGGGAGCTACAATGAGCAGTTCTTC. This sequence encodes CASSSPFGSYNEQFF. The rearrangement links TRBV27 to TRBJ2-1; maybe TRBD2 (6 bases). The CDR3 has 15 amino acids. The V and J ends lost 4 bases and 3 bases respectively, with 13 bases between them. The germline V gene has CDR1 MNHEY and CDR2 SMNVEV (reference sequence).

This clone was counted a few times. V usage is TRBV10-3 and J usage is TRBJ2-7; possible D gene TRBD1, 5 bases. CDR1 ENHRY and CDR2 SYGVKD come from the germline V gene. The V gene lost 0 bases and the J gene lost 0 bases, with 12 bases spanning the gap. The CDR3 spans 16 residues. The CDR3 loop is CAISESSQGTSYEQYF. The CDR3 coding sequence is TGTGCCATCAGTGAGTCGAGTCAGGGAACCTCCTACGAGCAGTACTTC.

The gene calls are TRBV19 and TRBJ1-2, with D hard to call. With 3 bases removed from V and 8 bases from J, the gap between germline ends came to 16 bases. The CDR3 sequence is 14 residues long. CDR1 LNHDA and CDR2 SQIVND come from the germline V gene (reference sequence). The CDR3, as DNA: TGTGCCAGTAGTATGGGGAGGACGCTCGGGGGCTACACCTTC. Amino acid sequence: CASSMGRTLGGYTF.

This sequence joins TRBV7-3 and TRBJ2-7, with 7 bases fitting TRBD1. The CDR3 spans 13 residues. CDR1 and CDR2 (germline): SGHTA, FQGTGA. With 4 bases clipped from V and 2 bases from J, the junction kept 2 bases outside the gene matches. CDR3 region: CASSSQGAYEQYF. CDR3 in DNA: TGTGCCAGCAGCTCCCAGGGGGCCTACGAGCAGTACTTC.

The table lists this clone with a count of one. This chain connects TRBV4-3 to TRBJ1-2; D possibly corresponds to TRBD1 (6 bases). V was clipped by 0 bases and J by 7 bases, with 12 bases between them. There are 14 residues in the CDR3. Germline V gives CDR1 LGHNA, CDR2 YSLEER. CDR3 loop: CASSQDHLGGGYTF. The CDR3 coding sequence is TGCGCCAGCAGCCAAGATCATCTAGGGGGTGGCTACACCTTC.

In this sample, this clone turned up once. The chain has TRBV9 and TRBJ2-5, with D uncertain. Trimming took 2 bases from V and 4 from J, leaving 6 bases between them. The CDR3 totals 12 residues. Germline V CDR1 and CDR2: SGDLS, YYNGEE. In DNA form, the CDR3 reads TGTGCCAGCAGCGTTTCGTCAGAGACCCAGTACTTC. It yields the protein CASSVSSETQYF.